This is a list of T cell receptor beta chains from one sample in a study of cytomegalovirus exposure and HLA in healthy donors. Sequencing used immunoSEQ multiplex PCR; TCRdb keeps in-frame clones, though not all of them. The sample has around 130,000 clones, 80% seen once; the top ten hold under 3%. Sequencing used PBMCs. Source of these receptors: a man aged 30-40 years in good health and CMV-seronegative. CDR3s include the opening cysteine and the closing phenylalanine or tryptophan. The order of the fields is clone size, V gene, D gene, J gene, CDR3 protein, CDR3 DNA. A D gene is named only where the DNA matches it firmly. Size is stated for part of the rows, as once, few or many counts, or as a class when the clone is expanded.

>.|TRBV11-3|.|TRBJ2-5
CASSLRGKAGETQYF
TGTGCCAGCAGCCTCCGGGGGAAGGCGGGGGAGACCCAGTACTTC
>few|TRBV5-6|TRBD1|TRBJ1-1
CASNYRGGSEAFF
TGTGCCAGCAACTACAGGGGGGGGTCTGAAGCTTTCTTT
>.|TRBV5-1|.|TRBJ1-2
CASSLRGNYGYTF
TGCGCCAGCAGCTTGAGGGGGAACTATGGCTACACCTTC
>.|TRBV7-9|.|TRBJ2-5
CASSSVGPGETQYF
TGTGCCAGCAGTTCAGTTGGTCCTGGAGAGACCCAGTACTTC
>.|TRBV2|.|TRBJ1-1
CASNLALGMRTEAFF
TGTGCCAGCAATTTGGCCCTAGGTATGAGAACTGAAGCTTTCTTT
>.|TRBV11-3|TRBD2|TRBJ2-5
CASSFKGSGSQETQYF
TGTGCCAGCAGCTTTAAGGGTAGCGGGAGCCAAGAGACCCAGTACTTC
>.|TRBV30|TRBD2|TRBJ2-2
CAWFPRESPGELFF
TGTGCCTGGTTTCCGCGGGAGTCCCCCGGGGAGCTGTTTTTT
>once|TRBV5-1|.|TRBJ2-1
CASSLVGVDYNEQFF
TGCGCCAGCAGCTTGGTAGGAGTGGACTACAATGAGCAGTTCTTC
>.|TRBV5-4|TRBD1|TRBJ2-5
CASSLEGAIGETQYF
TGTGCCAGCAGCTTGGAGGGGGCAATCGGGGAGACCCAGTACTTC
>.|TRBV4-1|TRBD2|TRBJ2-1
CASSPPLAGEEQFF
TGCGCCAGCAGCCCCCCACTAGCGGGAGAGGAGCAGTTCTTC
>.|TRBV11-2|TRBD1|TRBJ2-5
CASSSRDRLDGTQYF
TGTGCCAGCAGCTCCCGGGACAGGCTCGATGGGACCCAGTACTTC
>.|TRBV27|.|TRBJ2-5
CASSFPSQETQYF
TGTGCCAGCAGTTTCCCCAGCCAAGAGACCCAGTACTTC
>.|TRBV6-5|.|TRBJ2-2
CASSYSGTFVTGELFF
TGTGCCAGCAGTTACTCCGGGACTTTTGTTACCGGGGAGCTGTTTTTT
>.|TRBV7-3|.|TRBJ2-1
CASSFTGANEQFF
TGTGCCAGCAGCTTCACGGGAGCCAATGAGCAGTTCTTC
>few|TRBV5-1|.|TRBJ2-1
CASSSTSGTLTYNEQFF
TGCGCCAGCAGCTCAACCTCCGGGACTCTCACCTACAATGAGCAGTTCTTC
>.|TRBV7-2|.|TRBJ2-1
CASSLSPGNRKEQFF
TGTGCCAGCAGCTTAAGTCCAGGGAATCGTAAGGAGCAGTTCTTC
>.|TRBV5-6|.|TRBJ2-5
CASSPYQETQYF
TGTGCCAGCAGCCCCTACCAAGAGACCCAGTACTTC
>.|TRBV5-6|.|TRBJ2-7
CASSLVGYEQYF
TGTGCCAGCAGCTTGGTCGGGTACGAGCAGTACTTC
>.|TRBV5-6|TRBD1|TRBJ2-6
CASSIRQGTGANVLTF
TGTGCCAGCAGCATCAGACAGGGAACTGGGGCCAACGTCCTGACTTTC
>.|TRBV7-9|.|TRBJ2-5
CASSEGGGYETQYF
TGTGCCAGCAGCGAAGGTGGCGGGTACGAGACCCAGTACTTC